This T cell receptor beta chain was retrieved from a study of cytomegalovirus exposure and HLA in healthy donors. A remark on this clone: Its antigen is unknown.

V lost 3 bases and J lost 0; bases outside the gene matches: 8. The CDR3 has 18 residues. Germline lookup yields CDR1 MRHNA and CDR2 SNTAGT. Findings and limits, study-wide: A later analysis found TCR association rates differed by HLA locus, highest for DRB1 and lowest for HLA-C. As a later analysis revealed, most CMV-associated TCR beta chains appeared HLA-restricted.

Primers included in the PCR were 60 Vbeta and 13 Jbeta primers. TCRdb's table, derived via immunoSEQ multiplex PCR, lists solely in-frame clones and lacks some. The table shows about 160,000 clones, with about 77% occurring only once. This receptor was obtained from a woman aged 50 to 65 in good health and CMV-seronegative. Sequenced input: PBMCs. The genes are TRBV6-4 and TRBJ2-3, with 11 bases aligning to TRBD2. Here the CDR3 DNA reads TGTGCCAGCAGTGAAGGGTGGACTAGCGGGTACAGCACAGATACGCAGTATTTT. Its translation: CASSEGWTSGYSTDTQYF.